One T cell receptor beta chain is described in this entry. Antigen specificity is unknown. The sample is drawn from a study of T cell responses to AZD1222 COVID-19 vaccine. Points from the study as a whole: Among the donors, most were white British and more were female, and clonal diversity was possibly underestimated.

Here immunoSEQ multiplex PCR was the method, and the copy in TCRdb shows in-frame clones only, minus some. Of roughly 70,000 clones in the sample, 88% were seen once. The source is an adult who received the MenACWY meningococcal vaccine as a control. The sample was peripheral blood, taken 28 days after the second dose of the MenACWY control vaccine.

CDR3 in DNA: TGTGCCAGCAGTCGCCCCCTCTACGCAGCATATAGCAATCAGCCCCAGCATTTT. It encodes CASSRPLYAAYSNQPQHF. The chain uses TRBV6-2 or TRBV6-3 and TRBJ1-5; the D is unclear. This CDR3 region has 18 residues. Trimming shortened V by 5 bases and J by 0 bases, and 20 bases separated the two germline ends. CDR1 is MNHEY, CDR2 SVGEGT, per germline.